This TCR beta chain originates from a study of PD-L1 blockade in urothelial cancer. Study-wide background: Patients' atezolizumab regimen, 1,200 mg intravenously every 3 weeks, began around 2014. Samples of blood were analyzed 3 weeks (second dose) and 6 weeks after treatment start.

Time point noted: pretreatment peripheral blood. Synthetic templates analogous to TCR were spiked into all PCRs individually. Measured with immunoSEQ multiplex PCR; TCRdb has only the in-frame clones, and not every one. This table has around 63,000 clones, more than 80% appearing once. In germline, CDR1 is SGHNT, CDR2 YYREEE (reference sequence). The CDR3 covers 16 residues. The V end was cut by 3 bases, the J end by 8 bases, with 20 bases between. The TCR was taken from a man aged 70 or older with urothelial cancer. This chain uses TRBV5-4 with TRBJ1-4; a weak D match, TRBD1 (6 bases). The sample was PBMCs, taken around atezolizumab (anti-PD-L1) treatment. CDR3 sequence (DNA): TGTGCCAGCAGCTCCAGAAAAGGGGGGGAATCGGAAAAACTGTTTTTT. This gives the protein CASSSRKGGESEKLFF.